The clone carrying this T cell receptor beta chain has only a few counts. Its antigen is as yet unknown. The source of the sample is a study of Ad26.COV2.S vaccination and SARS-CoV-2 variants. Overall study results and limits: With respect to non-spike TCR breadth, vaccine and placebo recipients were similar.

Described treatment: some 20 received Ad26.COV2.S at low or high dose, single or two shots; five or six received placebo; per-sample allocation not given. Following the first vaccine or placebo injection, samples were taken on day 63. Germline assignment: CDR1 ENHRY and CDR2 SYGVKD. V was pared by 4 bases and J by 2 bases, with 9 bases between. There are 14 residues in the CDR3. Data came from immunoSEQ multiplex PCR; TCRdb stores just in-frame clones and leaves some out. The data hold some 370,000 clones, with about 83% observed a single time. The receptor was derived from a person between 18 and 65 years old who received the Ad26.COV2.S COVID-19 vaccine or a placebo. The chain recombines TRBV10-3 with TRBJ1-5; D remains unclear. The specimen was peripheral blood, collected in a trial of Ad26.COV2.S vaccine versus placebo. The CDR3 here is CAISAGIGNQPQHF. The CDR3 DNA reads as TGTGCCATCAGTGCGGGAATCGGCAATCAGCCCCAGCATTTT.